The text below deals with one TCR beta chain. Its antigen remains unknown. This sample stems from a study of response to subunit inactivated influenza vaccine. In TCRdb, the RT-PCR reads were re-called with MiXCR into one record per CDR3 protein. The data hold 650,000 or so distinct CDR3 sequences, with 14% observed a single time. This CDR3 is 16 amino acids long. Germline values: CDR1 MNHEY, CDR2 SMNVEV (reference sequence). Deletions cut 0 bases from V and 5 bases from J, with 17 bases between. Points from the study as a whole: The authors suggested that few new T cells are recruited per seasonal influenza vaccination.

The receptor was derived from a man in his fifties who received an inactivated influenza vaccine. The sample consisted of PBMCs from blood, taken 14 to 15 days before vaccination. The chain couples TRBV27 to TRBJ2-7, with a weak D call TRBD1 (6 bases). CDR3 coding DNA: TGTGCCAGCAGTTTATCTCCCAGGGGTTGGTTTGACGAGCAGTACTTC. It encodes CASSLSPRGWFDEQYF.